This entry lists 29 T cell receptor beta chains sequenced from one sample in a study of T cell clonality in common variable immunodeficiency. Overall study results and limits: In common variable immunodeficiency, TCR beta chains reportedly carried fewer deletions and N-nucleotide insertions.

The table came from immunoSEQ multiplex PCR; TCRdb's copy has only in-frame clones and leaves some out. The specimen has about 21,000 clones, none found just once. No antigen is known for these receptors. Sample: peripheral blood mononuclear cells. The receptors shown here come from a human donor with common variable immunodeficiency.

This clone was detected ten times or more. The sequenced fragment ends 3 residues before the CDR3 boundary, so the rest is inferred from the germline J gene. The rearrangement joins TRBV6-2 or TRBV6-3 to TRBJ2-3; TRBD1 might be the D (6 bases). The CDR3 runs to 15 residues. In germline, CDR1 is MNHEY, CDR2 SVGEGT. Trimming took off 8 bases at V and 2 bases at J, with 17 bases between the two ends. CDR3 bases read: TGTGCCAGCTCCTTGGGGGCAGGGACCACAGATACG. Amino acid sequence: CASSLGAGTTDT. The entire CDR3 sequence reads CASSLGAGTTDTQYF.

A word on this clone: The sequenced fragment ends 3 residues before the CDR3 boundary, so the rest is inferred from the germline J gene. The genes are TRBV5-1 and TRBJ1-5; 7 bases fit TRBD1. With 4 bases clipped from V and 7 bases from J, the junction kept 5 bases outside the gene matches. Germline CDR1 reads SGHRS; CDR2 reads YFSETQ. The CDR3 has 13 amino acids. This chain's CDR3 is CASSQGEAQPQHF. The CDR3 DNA, read in part, is TGCGCCAGCAGCCAGGGGGAGGCCCAGCCC.

This clone appeared many times. CDR3 in amino acids: CASSIGGTGGETQYF. The sequenced CDR3 bases are TGTGCCAGTAGTATTGGGGGAACGGGGGGAGAGACC. J is TRBJ2-5 and V is TRBV19; 7 bases are a match to TRBD2. The read falls 3 residues short of the CDR3 end, and the missing part is taken from the germline J gene. This CDR3 region has 15 residues. CDR1 LNHDA and CDR2 SQIVND come from the germline V gene (reference sequence). The trim removed 3 bases at V and 4 bases at J, leaving 8 bases unmatched.

This clone was observed many times. The sequence runs out 3 residues before the end of the CDR3; the remainder is reconstructed from the germline J gene. The genes are TRBV7-2 and TRBJ1-4; possibly TRBD1 for D (6 bases). CDR1 is SGHTA and CDR2 is FQGNSA in the germline V gene. This CDR3 contains 14 residues. CDR3 protein: CASSLGTDRIGLFF. CDR3 DNA (partial): TGTGCCAGCAGCTTAGGGACAGACCGTATCGGA.

This clone was seen repeatedly, ten times or more. The CDR3 end is not reached by the read, which stops 3 residues before it; the germline J gene fills it in. The chain couples TRBV5-1 to TRBJ2-3; tentatively, D is TRBD1 (5 bases). The CDR3 contains 13 residues. Germline lookup yields CDR1 SGHRS and CDR2 YFSETQ. V was cut by 3 bases and J by 2 bases, with 7 bases left in between. Incomplete CDR3 DNA: TGCGCCAGCAGCTCGACAGCCACAGATACG. As protein: CASSSTATDT. The complete CDR3 protein is CASSSTATDTQYF.

This clone came up many times. The missing CDR3 end, 3 residues past where the read stops, is filled in from the germline J gene. J is TRBJ2-1 and V is TRBV19; D is ambiguous. Germline V gene sequence: CDR1 LNHDA, CDR2 SQIVND (reference sequence). V shed 1 base and J shed 7 bases, with 8 bases lying between them. This CDR3 has 13 residues. CDR3 DNA (partial): TGTGCCAGTAGTATAGGGCTAGGAAATGAG. This codes for CASSIGLGNE. The whole CDR3 sequence reads CASSIGLGNEQFF.

This clone was detected many times. The CDR3 end is not reached by the read, which stops 3 residues before it; the germline J gene fills it in. The rearrangement joins TRBV18 to TRBJ1-2; D is undetermined. Trimming removed 3 bases from V and 3 bases from J, with 14 bases in between. The CDR3 runs to 15 residues. The V gene's germline CDR1 is KGHSH and CDR2 LQKENI. CDR3 loop: CASSPSSDPDYGYTF. The covered CDR3 bases are TGTGCCAGCTCACCTTCCAGCGACCCGGACTATGGC.

At least ten counts were recorded for this clone. The read falls 3 residues short of the CDR3 end, and the missing part is taken from the germline J gene. The chain has TRBV29-1 and TRBJ1-2, with 12 bases that match TRBD1. Germline V gene sequence: CDR1 SQVTM, CDR2 ANQGSEA. The ends lost 8 bases at V and 7 bases at J; junction bases unmatched: 14. The CDR3 runs 15 residues. The covered CDR3 bases are TGCAGCACCCCTCGTAATGGGACAGGGGGCTCTGGC. Amino acid sequence: CSTPRNGTGGSG. The complete CDR3 reads CSTPRNGTGGSGYTF.

This clone was detected many times. The read finishes 3 residues shy of the CDR3 end, and the germline J gene is used to complete it. This chain joins TRBV2 and TRBJ1-5; D might be TRBD1 (6 bases). Trimming removed 5 bases from V and 3 bases from J, with 8 bases in between. Germline CDR1 reads SNHLY; CDR2 reads FYNNEI. This CDR3 contains 13 residues. The DNA read from the CDR3 is TGTGCCAGCAGTACAGGGTCCAATCAGCCC. Translating gives CASSTGSNQP. The whole CDR3 sequence is CASSTGSNQPQHF.

As for this clone: The DNA ends 3 residues before the CDR3 does, and the rest of the CDR3 is filled in from the germline J gene. The chain employs TRBV7-9 and TRBJ2-3; 8 bases align to TRBD1. Germline trimming cut 7 bases from V and 2 bases from J; bases unmatched to any gene: 2. CDR3 length: 13 amino acids. Germline loops: CDR1 SEHNR, CDR2 FQNEAQ (reference sequence). The sequenced part of the CDR3 DNA is TGTGCCAGCAAGACAGGGGCCACAGATACG. Translated: CASKTGATDT. The CDR3 in its entirety is CASKTGATDTQYF.

In this sample, this clone turned up many times. The read comes to an end 3 residues before the CDR3 does, leaving the germline J gene to fill in the end. The J gene is TRBJ2-7, the V gene TRBV10-3, with D possibly TRBD1 on 6 matching bases. There are 14 residues in the CDR3. The germline V gene encodes CDR1 ENHRY and CDR2 SYGVKD. V lost 10 bases, J lost 1 base, and 17 bases lay in between. The DNA read from the CDR3 is TGTGCCACAGCGGCCGTGCAGGGGTCCTACGAG. It specifies CATAAVQGSYE. The full-length CDR3 reads as CATAAVQGSYEQYF.

This clone came up many times. The junction does not match germline at one end; this may be a read error. The read terminates 3 residues before the CDR3 end, so the remaining end is supplied by the germline J gene. The gene calls are TRBV4-2 and TRBJ2-5, with 7 positions matching TRBD2. The CDR3 is 16 residues long. Germline-derived CDR1 and CDR2 are LGHNA and YNFKEQ. The sequenced part of the CDR3 DNA is TGCGCCAGCAGCCAAGGATCGCGGGGGACCCAAGAGACC. Amino acid sequence: CASSQGSRGTQET. The whole CDR3 sequence is CASSQGSRGTQETQYF.

This clone occurred many times. Coverage ceases 3 residues before the CDR3 finishes, and the germline J gene fills in the end. The V and J genes are TRBV6-4 and TRBJ2-7, with TRBD1 identical over 9 bases. Per the germline V gene, CDR1 is MRHNA and CDR2 is SNTAGT. The CDR3 has 19 amino acids. With 2 bases clipped from V and 2 bases from J, the junction kept 16 bases outside the gene matches. The sequenced CDR3 bases are TGTGCCAGCAGTGACGAAACAGGGGGCGGCTGCGGACTAGCCTACGAG. Translation: CASSDETGGGCGLAYE. In full, the CDR3 reads CASSDETGGGCGLAYEQYF.

This clone qualifies as medium-sized. The read terminates 3 residues ahead of where the CDR3 ends, so the germline J gene completes it. This chain links TRBV18 with TRBJ1-4, with a weak D call TRBD1 (5 bases). The CDR3 covers 15 residues. Germline assignment: CDR1 KGHSH and CDR2 LQKENI. V was clipped by 6 bases and J by 8 bases, with 19 bases between them. CDR3 residues: CASSSRRGTVEKLFF. Incomplete CDR3 DNA: TGTGCCAGCTCCTCCCGGCGGGGGACCGTAGAAAAA.

This clone was seen at least ten times. The CDR3 is cut off 3 residues early in the read; its end comes from the germline J gene. The rearrangement uses TRBV6-4 and TRBJ2-3, with 9 positions matching TRBD2. The CDR3 spans 16 residues. V trimming: 4 bases; J trimming: 0 bases; junction bases outside the gene matches: 5. The germline V gene encodes CDR1 MRHNA and CDR2 SNTAGT. The covered CDR3 bases are TGTGCCAGCAGTGCCGAAGCGGGGGGAAGCACAGATACG. Encoded protein: CASSAEAGGSTDT. The CDR3, in full, reads CASSAEAGGSTDTQYF.

This clone showed up many times. Coverage ceases 3 residues before the CDR3 finishes, and the germline J gene fills in the end. V gene TRBV6-2 or TRBV6-3 combines with J gene TRBJ2-7, with a tentative D call TRBD2 (5 bases). V shed 3 bases and J shed 0 bases, with 12 bases lying between them. The CDR3 has 15 residues. CDR1 MNHEY and CDR2 SVGEGT come from the germline V gene. CDR3 DNA, as far as it was read: TGTGCCAGCAGTTATTGGAGCAGCGGCTCCTACGAG. It yields the protein CASSYWSSGSYE. The whole CDR3 region reads CASSYWSSGSYEQYF.

This clone was found a few times. Read sequence stops 3 residues before the CDR3 end, and the germline J gene provides the missing end. The chain uses TRBV6-2 or TRBV6-3 and TRBJ1-5; a possible D gene is TRBD1 (6 bases). The CDR3 covers 16 residues. V gave up 1 base and J gave up 5 bases, with 15 bases separating them. Germline V gene sequence: CDR1 MNHEY, CDR2 SVGEGT. Here the CDR3 reads CASSYLGQGRHQPQHF. The part of the CDR3 DNA that was read is TGTGCCAGCAGTTACTTGGGTCAGGGGAGGCATCAGCCC.

This clone was counted ten times or more. The CDR3 goes on 3 residues after the read ends, and that part is filled in from the germline J gene. The gene calls are TRBV5-1 and TRBJ2-7, with 9 nucleotides matching TRBD1. This CDR3 spans 15 amino acids. With V trimmed by 0 bases and J by 3 bases, 4 bases remained unmatched. Germline V gene lookup returns CDR1 SGHRS and CDR2 YFSETQ. The sequenced part of the CDR3 DNA is TGCGCCAGCAGCTTGGTACAGGGGGCGCGCTACGAG. Amino acid sequence: CASSLVQGARYE. In full, the CDR3 reads CASSLVQGARYEQYF.

This clone occurred many times. Read coverage stops 3 residues before the CDR3 terminus; the germline J gene supplies the remainder. V usage is TRBV6-2 or TRBV6-3 and J usage is TRBJ2-7, with TRBD2 matching over 12 bases. The CDR3 consists of 15 residues. Losses at the gene ends were 6 bases for V and 4 bases for J; bases not matched to a gene: 7. The V gene's germline CDR1 is MNHEY and CDR2 SVGEGT. The CDR3 is CASRSGLAGRYEQYF. Partial CDR3 DNA: TGTGCCAGCAGATCCGGACTAGCGGGGAGGTACGAG.

This clone has a count of ten or more. The CDR3 extends 3 residues past the end of the read, so its final part is completed from the germline J gene. The chain couples TRBV19 to TRBJ2-1; 13 bases match TRBD2. The CDR3 spans 15 residues. V shed 8 bases and J 7 bases; nucleotides not matched to a gene: 8. Germline assignment: CDR1 LNHDA and CDR2 SQIVND (reference sequence). CDR3 loop: CASGPTSGGVNEQFF. The CDR3 DNA, read in part, is TGTGCCAGTGGCCCCACTAGCGGGGGGGTAAATGAG. Together with reference TRBV19 and TRBJ2-1, the CDR3 gives the full variable domain: DGGITQSPKYLFRKEGQNVTLSCEQNLNHDAMYWYRQDPGQGLRLIYYSQIVNDFQKGDIAEGYSVSREKKESFPLTVTSAQKNPTAFYLCASGPTSGGVNEQFFGPGTRLTVL.

This clone has more than one count but fewer than ten. Read coverage stops 3 residues before the CDR3 terminus; the germline J gene supplies the remainder. The chain combines TRBV20-1 with TRBJ1-4; D gene uncertain. V lost 3 bases to trimming and J lost 8 bases, with 16 bases between them. This CDR3 comprises 14 residues. Germline lookup yields CDR1 DFQATT and CDR2 SNEGSKA (reference sequence). The CDR3 region is CSARFWQAGEKLFF. The part of the CDR3 DNA that was read is TGCAGTGCTAGGTTTTGGCAGGCGGGAGAAAAA.

This clone is classed as medium-sized. At one end, the junction sequence differs from germline, possibly due to a read error. The sequenced fragment ends 3 residues before the CDR3 boundary, so the rest is inferred from the germline J gene. The rearrangement links TRBV4-2 to TRBJ2-5; D perhaps matches TRBD2 (7 bases). This CDR3 is built from 16 residues. In germline, CDR1 is LGHNA, CDR2 YNFKEQ. The CDR3 loop reads CASSPTARGGGETQYF. The DNA read from the CDR3 is TGCGCCAGCAGCCCGACGGCGAGGGGGGGCGGGGAGACC.

This clone was seen repeatedly, ten times or more. The CDR3 end falls 3 residues outside the read, so it is completed with the germline J gene. The chain combines TRBV11-2 with TRBJ2-7, with 9 bases aligning to TRBD1. Losses at the gene ends were 3 bases for V and 1 base for J; bases not matched to a gene: 4. The CDR3 covers 15 residues. Germline lookup yields CDR1 SGHAT and CDR2 FQNNGV. Incomplete CDR3 DNA: TGTGCCAGCAGCTTGACCGGGACAGGGTCCTACGAG. Its protein is CASSLTGTGSYE. The CDR3 as a whole reads CASSLTGTGSYEQYF.

This clone was found many times. The read finishes 3 residues shy of the CDR3 end, and the germline J gene is used to complete it. The gene calls are TRBV5-1 and TRBJ1-1; unclear D gene. V lost 3 bases and J lost 3, with 15 bases in between. This CDR3 has 15 residues. Germline V lookup: CDR1 SGHRS, CDR2 YFSETQ. The CDR3 bases that were read are TGCGCCAGCAGCTCGAGGCCGAGTAAGGACACTGAA. It encodes CASSSRPSKDTE. The whole CDR3 protein is CASSSRPSKDTEAFF.

This clone was seen at least ten times. The CDR3 is cut off 3 residues early in the read; its end comes from the germline J gene. V and J are TRBV5-1 and TRBJ1-2; TRBD1 matches at 8 bases. The CDR3 runs to 16 residues. Germline trimming cut 1 base from V and 1 base from J; bases unmatched to any gene: 6. Germline V gene sequence: CDR1 SGHRS, CDR2 YFSETQ. The CDR3 spells CASSLNRGGYNYGYTF. The part of the CDR3 DNA that was read is TGCGCCAGCAGCTTGAACAGGGGGGGGTATAACTATGGC.

At least ten counts were recorded for this clone. The observed sequence ends 3 residues before the CDR3 terminus, with the missing tail filled in from the germline J gene. The genes are TRBV7-2 and TRBJ2-3, with D possibly being TRBD1 (6 bases). There are 15 residues in the CDR3. The V end lost 0 bases, the J end lost 3 bases, and 10 bases lay between the germline ends. Germline V gene sequence: CDR1 SGHTA, CDR2 FQGNSA. CDR3 protein: CASSLAVRGTDTQYF. The DNA read from the CDR3 is TGTGCCAGCAGCTTAGCGGTGAGGGGGACAGATACG.

This clone was detected ten times or more. The sequenced fragment ends 3 residues before the CDR3 boundary, so the rest is inferred from the germline J gene. V is TRBV19 and J is TRBJ1-4; TRBD1 agrees at 9 bases. With V trimmed by 5 bases and J by 5 bases, 9 bases remained unmatched. CDR1 is LNHDA and CDR2 is SQIVND in the germline V gene (reference sequence). This CDR3 is 16 amino acids long. This CDR3 reads CASSSDRQGGNEKLFF. Incomplete CDR3 DNA: TGTGCCAGTAGTTCGGACCGACAGGGGGGAAATGAAAAA.

The table lists this clone with many counts. Coverage ceases 3 residues before the CDR3 finishes, and the germline J gene fills in the end. The rearrangement joins TRBV7-9 to TRBJ2-2, with 7 bases identical to TRBD1. The CDR3 is 15 residues long. The junction had 5 bases not matched to a gene; V was cut back by 4 bases and J by 3 bases. CDR1 is SEHNR, CDR2 FQNEAQ, per germline (reference sequence). The sequenced part of the CDR3 DNA is TGTGCCAGCAGCTCCAGACAGGGTGACACCGGGGAG. This sequence encodes CASSSRQGDTGE. The entire CDR3 protein is CASSSRQGDTGELFF.

This clone was seen at least ten times. The read falls 3 residues short of the CDR3 end, and the missing part is taken from the germline J gene. The chain is built from TRBV5-1 and TRBJ1-6; 8 bases line up with TRBD1. The V gene end was trimmed by 4 bases and the J gene end by 10 bases; junction bases not matched to a gene: 16. Germline V gene sequence: CDR1 SGHRS, CDR2 YFSETQ. The CDR3 is made up of 17 amino acids. The DNA read from the CDR3 is TGCGCCAGCAGCCTCGCCCCCCAGAGACAGGGGAGCTCACCC. As protein: CASSLAPQRQGSSP. The whole CDR3 protein is CASSLAPQRQGSSPLHF.